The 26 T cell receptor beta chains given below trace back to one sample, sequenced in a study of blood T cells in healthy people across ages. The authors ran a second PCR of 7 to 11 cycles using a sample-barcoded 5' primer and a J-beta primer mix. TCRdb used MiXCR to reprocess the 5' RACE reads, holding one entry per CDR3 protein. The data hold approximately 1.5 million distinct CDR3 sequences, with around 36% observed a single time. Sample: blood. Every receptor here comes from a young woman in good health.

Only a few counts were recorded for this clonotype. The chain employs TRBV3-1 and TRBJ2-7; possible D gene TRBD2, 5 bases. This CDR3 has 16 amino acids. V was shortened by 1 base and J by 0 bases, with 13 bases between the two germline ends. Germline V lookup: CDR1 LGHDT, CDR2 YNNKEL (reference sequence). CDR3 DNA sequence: TGTGCCAGCAGCCAAGCTCTCCCGGGGTCCTCCTACGAGCAGTACTTC. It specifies CASSQALPGSSYEQYF.

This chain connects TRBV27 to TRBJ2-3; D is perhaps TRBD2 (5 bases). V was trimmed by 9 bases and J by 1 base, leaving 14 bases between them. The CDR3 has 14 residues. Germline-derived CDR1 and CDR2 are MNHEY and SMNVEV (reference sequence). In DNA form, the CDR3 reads TGTGCCAGGCGCGGGTTGCCCTGCACAGATACGCAGTATTTT. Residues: CARRGLPCTDTQYF.

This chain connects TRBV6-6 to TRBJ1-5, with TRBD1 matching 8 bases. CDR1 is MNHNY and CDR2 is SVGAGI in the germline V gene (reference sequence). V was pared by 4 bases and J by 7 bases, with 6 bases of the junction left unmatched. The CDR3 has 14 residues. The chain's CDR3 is CASSSPTGEQPQHF. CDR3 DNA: TGTGCCAGCAGTTCTCCGACAGGGGAGCAGCCCCAGCATTTT.

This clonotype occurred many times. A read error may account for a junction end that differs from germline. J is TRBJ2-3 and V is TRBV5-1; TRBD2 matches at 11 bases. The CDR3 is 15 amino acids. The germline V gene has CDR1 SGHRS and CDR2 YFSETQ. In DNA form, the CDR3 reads TGTGCCAGCAGCCTAGCGGGGGGTCGCACAGATACGCAGTATTTT. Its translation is CASSLAGGRTDTQYF.

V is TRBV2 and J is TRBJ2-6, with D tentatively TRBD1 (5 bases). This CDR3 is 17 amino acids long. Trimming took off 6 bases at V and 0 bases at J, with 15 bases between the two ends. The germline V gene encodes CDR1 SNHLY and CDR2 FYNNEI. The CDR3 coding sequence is TGTGCCAGCAGGAGACAGTTAATCGACTCTGGGGCCAACGTCCTGACTTTC. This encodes CASRRQLIDSGANVLTF.

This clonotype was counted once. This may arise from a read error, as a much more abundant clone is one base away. CDR3 nucleotide sequence: TGCAGTGCTAGAGGAACCCGGGCGGGGCGAGCCTACAATGAGCAGTTCTTC. Its translation: CSARGTRAGRAYNEQFF. The chain is built from TRBV20-1 and TRBJ2-1; the D gene is possibly TRBD2 (6 bases). Trimming removed 1 base from V and 2 bases from J, with 18 bases in between. This CDR3 is built from 17 residues. Germline assignment: CDR1 DFQATT and CDR2 SNEGSKA (reference sequence).

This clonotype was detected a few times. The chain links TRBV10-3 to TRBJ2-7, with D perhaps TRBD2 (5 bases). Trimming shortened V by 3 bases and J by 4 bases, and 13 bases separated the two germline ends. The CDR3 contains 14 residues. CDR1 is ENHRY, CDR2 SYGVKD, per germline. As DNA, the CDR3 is TGTGCCATCAGTGATCCGGACTCCGATTACGAGCAGTACTTC. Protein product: CAISDPDSDYEQYF.

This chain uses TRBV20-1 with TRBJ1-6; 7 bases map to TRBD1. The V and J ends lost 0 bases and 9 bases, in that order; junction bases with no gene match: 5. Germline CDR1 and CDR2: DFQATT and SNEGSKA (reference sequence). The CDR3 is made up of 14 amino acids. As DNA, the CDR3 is TGCAGTGCTAGAGAGGCCAGGGGGGTTTCACCCCTCCACTTT. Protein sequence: CSAREARGVSPLHF.

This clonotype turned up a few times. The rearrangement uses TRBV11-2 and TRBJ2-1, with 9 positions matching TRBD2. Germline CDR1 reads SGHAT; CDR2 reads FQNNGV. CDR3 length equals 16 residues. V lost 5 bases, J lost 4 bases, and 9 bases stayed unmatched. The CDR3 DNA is TGTGCCAGCAGCGTGACGCGGGGGGGCGGTTACAATGAGCAGTTCTTC. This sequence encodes CASSVTRGGGYNEQFF.

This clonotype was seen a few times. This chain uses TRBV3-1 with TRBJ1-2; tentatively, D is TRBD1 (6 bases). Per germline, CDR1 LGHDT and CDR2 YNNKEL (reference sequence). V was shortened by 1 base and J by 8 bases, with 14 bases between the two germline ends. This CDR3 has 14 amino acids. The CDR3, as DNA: TGTGCCAGCAGCCAAGGACAGGAGTTTAGCGGCTACACCTTC. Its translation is CASSQGQEFSGYTF. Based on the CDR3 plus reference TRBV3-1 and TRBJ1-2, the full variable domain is DTAVSQTPKYLVTQMGNDKSIKCEQNLGHDTMYWYKQDSKKFLKIMFSYNNKELIINETVPNRFSPKSPDKAHLNLHINSLELGDSAVYFCASSQGQEFSGYTFGSGTRLTVV.

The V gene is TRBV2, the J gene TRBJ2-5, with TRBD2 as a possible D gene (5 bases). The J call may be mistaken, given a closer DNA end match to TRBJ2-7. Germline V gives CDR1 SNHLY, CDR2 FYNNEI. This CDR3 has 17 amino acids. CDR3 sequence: CASSESIEGLVSYEQYF. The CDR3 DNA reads TGTGCCAGCAGTGAATCTATTGAGGGTTTGGTTAGCTACGAGCAGTACTTC.

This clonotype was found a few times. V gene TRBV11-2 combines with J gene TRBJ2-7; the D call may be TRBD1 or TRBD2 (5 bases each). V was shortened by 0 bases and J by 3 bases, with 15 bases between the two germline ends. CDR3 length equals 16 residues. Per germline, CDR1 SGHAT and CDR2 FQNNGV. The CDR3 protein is CASSLDSGGGIYEQYF. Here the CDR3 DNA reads TGTGCCAGCAGCTTAGATTCGGGTGGGGGAATCTACGAGCAGTACTTC.

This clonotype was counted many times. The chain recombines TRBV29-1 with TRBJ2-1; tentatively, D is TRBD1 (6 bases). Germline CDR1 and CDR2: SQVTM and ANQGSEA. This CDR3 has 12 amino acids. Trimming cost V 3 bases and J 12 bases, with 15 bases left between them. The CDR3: CSVDRGGGWQFF. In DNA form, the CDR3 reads TGCAGCGTTGATAGAGGGGGTGGTTGGCAGTTCTTC.

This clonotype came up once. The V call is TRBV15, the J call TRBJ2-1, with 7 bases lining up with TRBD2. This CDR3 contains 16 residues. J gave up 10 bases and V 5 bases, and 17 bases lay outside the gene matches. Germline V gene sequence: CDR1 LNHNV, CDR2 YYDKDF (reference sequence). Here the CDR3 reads CATSGRSLAAFGEQFF. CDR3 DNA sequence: TGTGCCACCAGCGGGAGGAGTCTAGCGGCTTTTGGAGAGCAGTTCTTC.

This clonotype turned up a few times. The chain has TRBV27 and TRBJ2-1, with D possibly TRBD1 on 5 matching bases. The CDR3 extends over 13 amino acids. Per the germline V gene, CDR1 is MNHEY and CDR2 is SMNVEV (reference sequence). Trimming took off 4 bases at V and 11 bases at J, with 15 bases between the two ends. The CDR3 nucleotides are TGTGCCAGCAGTTCAGACAGCCGAGCGCAGCAGTTCTTC. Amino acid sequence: CASSSDSRAQQFF.

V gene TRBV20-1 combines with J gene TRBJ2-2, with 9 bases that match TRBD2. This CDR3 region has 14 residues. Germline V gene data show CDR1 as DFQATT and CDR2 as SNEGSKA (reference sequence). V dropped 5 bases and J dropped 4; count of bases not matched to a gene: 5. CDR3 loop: CSAGIAGATGELFF. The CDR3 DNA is TGCAGTGCTGGGATAGCGGGGGCCACCGGGGAGCTGTTTTTT.

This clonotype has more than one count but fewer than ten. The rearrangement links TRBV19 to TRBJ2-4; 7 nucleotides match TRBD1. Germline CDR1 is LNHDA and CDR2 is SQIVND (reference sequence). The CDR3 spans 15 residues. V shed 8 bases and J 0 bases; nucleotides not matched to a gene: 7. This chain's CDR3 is CASSTGTLAKNIQYF. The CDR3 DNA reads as TGTGCCAGTTCGACAGGGACACTAGCCAAAAACATTCAGTACTTC. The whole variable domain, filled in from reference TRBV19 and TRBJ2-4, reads DGGITQSPKYLFRKEGQNVTLSCEQNLNHDAMYWYRQDPGQGLRLIYYSQIVNDFQKGDIAEGYSVSREKKESFPLTVTSAQKNPTAFYLCASSTGTLAKNIQYFGAGTRLSVL.

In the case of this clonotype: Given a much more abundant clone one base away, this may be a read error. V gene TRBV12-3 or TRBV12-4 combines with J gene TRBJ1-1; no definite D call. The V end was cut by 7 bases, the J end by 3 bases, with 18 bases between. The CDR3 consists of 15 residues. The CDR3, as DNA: TGTGCCAGCATCCGTAGGGCGGTCATGGACACTGAAGCTTTCTTT. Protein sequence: CASIRRAVMDTEAFF.

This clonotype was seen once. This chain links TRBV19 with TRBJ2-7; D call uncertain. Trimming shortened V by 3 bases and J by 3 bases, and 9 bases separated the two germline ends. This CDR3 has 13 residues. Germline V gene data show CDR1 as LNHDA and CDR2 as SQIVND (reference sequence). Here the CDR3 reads CASSISGNYEQYF. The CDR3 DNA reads TGTGCCAGTAGTATTTCTGGAAACTACGAGCAGTACTTC.

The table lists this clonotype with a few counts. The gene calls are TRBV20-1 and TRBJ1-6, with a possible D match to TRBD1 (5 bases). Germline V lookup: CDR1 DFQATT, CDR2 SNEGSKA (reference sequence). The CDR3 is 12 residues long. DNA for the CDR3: TGCAGCCCTGAAGGGGAAGGATCACCCCTCCACTTT. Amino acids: CSPEGEGSPLHF.

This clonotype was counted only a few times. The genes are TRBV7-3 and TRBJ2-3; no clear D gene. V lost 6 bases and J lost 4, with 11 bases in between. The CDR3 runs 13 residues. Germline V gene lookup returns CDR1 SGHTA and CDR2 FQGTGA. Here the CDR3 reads CASSFAGADTQYF. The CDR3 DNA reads TGTGCCAGCAGTTTTGCTGGGGCAGATACGCAGTATTTT.

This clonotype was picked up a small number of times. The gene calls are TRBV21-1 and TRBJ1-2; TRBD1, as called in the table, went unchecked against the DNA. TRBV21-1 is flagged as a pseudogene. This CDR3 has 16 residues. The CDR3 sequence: CATILLKRQPFYGYTF. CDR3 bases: TGTGCCACCATACTTCTTAAGAGACAGCCTTTCTATGGCTACACCTTC.

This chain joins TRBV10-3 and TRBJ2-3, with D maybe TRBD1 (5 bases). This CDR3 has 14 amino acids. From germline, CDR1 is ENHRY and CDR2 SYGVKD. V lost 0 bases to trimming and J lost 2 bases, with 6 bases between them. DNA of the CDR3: TGTGCCATCAGTGAGTCGACAGACACAGATACGCAGTATTTT. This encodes CAISESTDTDTQYF.

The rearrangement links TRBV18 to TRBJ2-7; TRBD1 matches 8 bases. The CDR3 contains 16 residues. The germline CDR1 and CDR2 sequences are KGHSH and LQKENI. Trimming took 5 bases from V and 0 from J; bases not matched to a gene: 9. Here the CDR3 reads CASSAGGQGSSYEQYF. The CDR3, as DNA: TGTGCCAGCTCAGCGGGTGGACAGGGTTCCTCCTACGAGCAGTACTTC.

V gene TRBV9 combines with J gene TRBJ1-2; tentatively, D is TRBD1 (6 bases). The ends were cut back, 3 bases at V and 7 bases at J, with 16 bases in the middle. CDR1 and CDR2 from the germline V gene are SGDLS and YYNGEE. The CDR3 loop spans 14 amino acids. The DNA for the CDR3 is TGTGCCAGCAGCGATGGGGGCAGGTGTGGTGGCTACACCTTC. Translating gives CASSDGGRCGGYTF.

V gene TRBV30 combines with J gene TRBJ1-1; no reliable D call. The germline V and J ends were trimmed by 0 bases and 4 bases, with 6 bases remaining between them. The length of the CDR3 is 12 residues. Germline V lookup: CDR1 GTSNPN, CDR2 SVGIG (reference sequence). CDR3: CAWSVGITEAFF. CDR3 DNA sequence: TGTGCCTGGAGTGTGGGGATCACTGAAGCTTTCTTT. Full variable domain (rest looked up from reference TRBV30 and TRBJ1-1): SQTIHQWPATLVQPVGSPLSLECTVEGTSNPNLYWYRQAAGRGLQLLFYSVGIGQISSEVPQNLSASRPQDRQFILSSKKLLLSDSGFYLCAWSVGITEAFFGQGTRLTVV.